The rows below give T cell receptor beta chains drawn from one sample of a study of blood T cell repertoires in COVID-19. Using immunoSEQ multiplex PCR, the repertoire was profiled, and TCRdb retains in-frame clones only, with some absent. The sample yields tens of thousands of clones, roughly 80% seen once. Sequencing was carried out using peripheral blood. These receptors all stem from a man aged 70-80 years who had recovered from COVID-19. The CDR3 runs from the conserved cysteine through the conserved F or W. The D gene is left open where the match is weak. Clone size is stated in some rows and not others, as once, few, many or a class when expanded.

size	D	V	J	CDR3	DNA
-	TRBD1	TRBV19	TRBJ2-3	CASSTSGQGAAQYF	TGTGCCAGTAGTACCTCGGGACAGGGGGCAGCGCAGTATTTT
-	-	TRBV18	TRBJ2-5	CASSSVRETQYF	TGTGCCAGCTCATCGGTCCGGGAGACCCAGTACTTC
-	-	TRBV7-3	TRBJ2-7	CASSLQGASSYEQYF	TGTGCCAGCAGCCTTCAAGGGGCGAGCTCCTACGAGCAGTACTTC
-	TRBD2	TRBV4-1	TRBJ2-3	CASSQEGNGGFAASVDTQYF	TGCGCCAGCAGCCAAGAAGGAAACGGGGGGTTTGCAGCTAGCGTCGATACGCAGTATTTT
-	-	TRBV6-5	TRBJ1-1	CASSNQGQAFF	TGTGCCAGCAGTAACCAGGGGCAAGCTTTCTTT
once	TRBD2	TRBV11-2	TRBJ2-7	CASSSSSGSSYEQYF	TGTGCCAGCAGCTCATCTAGCGGGAGCTCCTACGAGCAGTACTTC
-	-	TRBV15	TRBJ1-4	CATSREGHGTNEKLFF	TGTGCCACCAGCAGAGAAGGACACGGAACTAATGAAAAACTGTTTTTT
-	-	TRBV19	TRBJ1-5	CASTGRREDQPQHF	TGTGCCAGCACCGGAAGAAGGGAGGATCAGCCCCAGCATTTT
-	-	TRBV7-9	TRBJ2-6	CASSLQLSGANVLTF	TGTGCCAGCAGTCTACAGCTCTCTGGGGCCAACGTCCTGACTTTC
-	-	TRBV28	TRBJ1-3	CASSPKGFSGNTIYF	TGTGCCAGCAGTCCCAAGGGGTTCTCTGGAAACACCATATATTTT
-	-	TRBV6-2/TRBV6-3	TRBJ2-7	CASSSEGGLHYEQYF	TGTGCCAGCAGTTCTGAGGGGGGACTACACTACGAGCAGTACTTC
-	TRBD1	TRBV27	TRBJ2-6	CASSKDRGGTGANVLTF	TGTGCCAGCAGCAAAGACAGGGGAGGTACTGGGGCCAACGTCCTGACTTTC
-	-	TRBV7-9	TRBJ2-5	CASSSGRSETQYF	TGTGCCAGCAGCTCAGGGAGGTCAGAGACCCAGTACTTC
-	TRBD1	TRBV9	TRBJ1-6	CASSVMDRGPEPLHF	TGTGCCAGCAGCGTTATGGACAGGGGCCCCGAACCCCTCCACTTT
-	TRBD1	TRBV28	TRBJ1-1	CASSSTGTGPNTEAFF	TGTGCCAGCAGTTCTACCGGGACAGGGCCGAACACTGAAGCTTTCTTT
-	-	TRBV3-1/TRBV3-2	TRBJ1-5	CASSSDSAVPPQHF	TGTGCCAGCAGCTCCGACAGTGCGGTCCCGCCCCAGCATTTT
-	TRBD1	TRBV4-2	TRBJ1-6	CASSQDRPPGRGRSNSPLHF	TGTGCCAGCAGCCAAGATCGGCCCCCGGGCAGGGGGCGGTCTAATTCACCCCTCCACTTT
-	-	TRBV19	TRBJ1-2	CASMWRGGHYGYTF	TGTGCCAGTATGTGGAGGGGCGGACACTATGGCTACACCTTC
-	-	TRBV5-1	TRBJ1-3	CASSLRGDTGNTIYF	TGCGCCAGCAGCCTCCGGGGGGACACTGGAAACACCATATATTTT
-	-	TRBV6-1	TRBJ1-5	CASSDAGGPGNQPQHF	TGTGCCAGCAGTGATGCGGGGGGGCCTGGCAATCAGCCCCAGCATTTT
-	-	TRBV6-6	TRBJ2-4	CASTQGSHIQYF	TGTGCCAGCACACAGGGTTCGCACATTCAGTACTTC
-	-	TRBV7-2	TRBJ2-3	CAMGVDTQYF	TGTGCCATGGGCGTTGATACGCAGTATTTT
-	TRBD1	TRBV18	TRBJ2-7	CASSPSPRTGVRYEQYF	TGTGCCAGCTCACCATCCCCACGGACAGGGGTTCGGTACGAGCAGTACTTC
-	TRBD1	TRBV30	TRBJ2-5	CAWSTGQGFQETQYF	TGTGCCTGGAGTACTGGACAGGGGTTCCAAGAGACCCAGTACTTC
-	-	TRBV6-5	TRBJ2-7	CASWGQPTYEQYF	TGTGCCAGCTGGGGCCAGCCCACCTACGAGCAGTACTTC
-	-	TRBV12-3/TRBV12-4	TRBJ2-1	CASSLTVNEQFF	TGTGCCAGCAGTTTAACGGTCAATGAGCAGTTCTTC
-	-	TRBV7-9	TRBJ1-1	CASSTDTMNTEAFF	TGTGCCAGCAGCACCGACACGATGAACACTGAAGCTTTCTTT
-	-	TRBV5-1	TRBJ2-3	CASSLAVRGVTDTQYF	TGCGCCAGCAGCTTGGCCGTCCGCGGAGTCACAGATACGCAGTATTTT
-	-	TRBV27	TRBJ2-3	CASSLSLTLDRHSSTDTQYF	TGTGCCAGCAGTTTATCTCTCACACTGGACAGACATTCTAGCACAGATACGCAGTATTTT
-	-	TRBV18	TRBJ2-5	CASSPYRVGNQETQYF	TGTGCCAGCTCACCTTACAGGGTAGGGAACCAAGAGACCCAGTACTTC
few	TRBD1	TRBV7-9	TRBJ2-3	CASSGQGATDTQYF	TGTGCCAGCAGCGGACAGGGGGCGACAGATACGCAGTATTTT
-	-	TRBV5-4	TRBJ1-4	CASSLELGGEKLFF	TGTGCCAGCAGCTTGGAGCTCGGAGGTGAAAAACTGTTTTTT
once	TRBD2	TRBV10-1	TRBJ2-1	CASSGSGRAGTYNEQFF	TGCGCCAGCAGTGGCAGCGGGAGGGCCGGAACCTACAATGAGCAGTTCTTC
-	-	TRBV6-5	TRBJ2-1	CASSYSGRGNEQFF	TGTGCCAGCAGTTACAGCGGTAGAGGCAATGAGCAGTTCTTC
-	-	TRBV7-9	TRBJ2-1	CASSLIYEQFF	TGTGCCAGCAGCTTAATATATGAGCAGTTCTTC